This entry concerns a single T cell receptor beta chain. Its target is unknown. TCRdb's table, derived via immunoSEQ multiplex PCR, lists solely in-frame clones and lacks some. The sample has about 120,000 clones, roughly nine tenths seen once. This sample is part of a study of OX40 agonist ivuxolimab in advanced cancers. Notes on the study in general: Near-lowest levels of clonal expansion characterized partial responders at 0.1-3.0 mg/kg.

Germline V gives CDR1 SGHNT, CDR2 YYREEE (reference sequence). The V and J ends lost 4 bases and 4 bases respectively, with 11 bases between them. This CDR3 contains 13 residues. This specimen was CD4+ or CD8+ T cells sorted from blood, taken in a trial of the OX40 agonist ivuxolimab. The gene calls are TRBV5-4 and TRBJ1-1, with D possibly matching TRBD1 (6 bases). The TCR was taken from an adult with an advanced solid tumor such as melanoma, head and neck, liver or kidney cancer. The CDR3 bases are TGTGCCAGCAGCAGGGCAGGGGCCACTGAAGCTTTCTTT. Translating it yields CASSRAGATEAFF.